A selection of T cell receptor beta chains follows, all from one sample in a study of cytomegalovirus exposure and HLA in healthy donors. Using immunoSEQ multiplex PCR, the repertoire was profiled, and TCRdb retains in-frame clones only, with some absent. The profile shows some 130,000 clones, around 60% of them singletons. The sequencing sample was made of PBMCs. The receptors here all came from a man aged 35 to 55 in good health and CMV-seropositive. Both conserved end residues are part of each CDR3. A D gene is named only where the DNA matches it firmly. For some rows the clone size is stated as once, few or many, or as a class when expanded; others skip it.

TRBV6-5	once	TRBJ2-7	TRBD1	CASSYSDRGSYEQYF	TGTGCCAGCAGTTACTCTGACAGGGGTTCCTACGAGCAGTACTTC
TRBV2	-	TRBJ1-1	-	CASSVTGTNTEAFF	TGTGCCAGCAGTGTTACAGGGACAAACACTGAAGCTTTCTTT
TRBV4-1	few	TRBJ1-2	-	CASSQYRESSYGYTF	TGCGCCAGCAGCCAATATAGGGAGAGTTCCTATGGCTACACCTTC
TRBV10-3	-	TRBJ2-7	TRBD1	CAISQRDRTYEQYF	TGTGCCATCAGTCAGAGGGACAGGACTTACGAGCAGTACTTC
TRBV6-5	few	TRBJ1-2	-	CASSYSGGASGYTF	TGTGCCAGCAGTTACTCGGGGGGTGCTAGTGGCTACACCTTC
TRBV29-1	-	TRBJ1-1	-	CSVQPLGQGLTEAFF	TGCAGCGTTCAACCCCTCGGGCAGGGGTTGACTGAAGCTTTCTTT
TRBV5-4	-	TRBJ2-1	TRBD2	CASSELAGGPYNEQFF	TGTGCCAGCAGCGAGCTAGCGGGAGGACCCTACAATGAGCAGTTCTTC
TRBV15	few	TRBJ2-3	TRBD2	CATSLAGGSTDTQYF	TGTGCCACCAGCCTAGCGGGAGGGAGCACAGATACGCAGTATTTT
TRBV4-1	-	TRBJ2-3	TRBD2	CASSPSWTSVRTDTQYF	TGCGCCAGCAGCCCGAGCTGGACTAGCGTCCGCACAGATACGCAGTATTTT
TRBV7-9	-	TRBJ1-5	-	CATIDWRDNQPQHF	TGTGCCACCATCGATTGGCGGGACAATCAGCCCCAGCATTTT
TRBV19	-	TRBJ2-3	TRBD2	CASSISSGRPDAQYF	TGTGCCAGTAGTATTAGTAGCGGGAGGCCCGATGCGCAGTATTTT
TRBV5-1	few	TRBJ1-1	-	CASSLVVRSEAFF	TGCGCCAGCAGCTTGGTTGTCAGATCTGAAGCTTTCTTT
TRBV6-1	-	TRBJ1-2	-	CASILSDRLDGYTF	TGTGCCAGCATTCTCTCAGACAGGCTCGACGGCTACACCTTC
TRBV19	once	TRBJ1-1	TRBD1	CASSWGRGQGITEAFF	TGTGCCAGTAGCTGGGGTCGGGGACAGGGGATCACTGAAGCTTTCTTT
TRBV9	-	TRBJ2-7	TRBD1	CASSAPGTGTYEQYF	TGTGCCAGCAGCGCCCCCGGGACAGGGACCTACGAGCAGTACTTC
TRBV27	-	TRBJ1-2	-	CASSLSSPEHYGYTF	TGTGCCAGCAGTTTATCGAGCCCGGAGCACTATGGCTACACCTTC
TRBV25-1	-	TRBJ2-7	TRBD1	CASSTGGGPDEQYF	TGTGCCAGCAGTACAGGGGGCGGTCCGGACGAGCAGTACTTC
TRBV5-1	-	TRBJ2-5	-	CASSLAYGESGETQYF	TGCGCCAGCAGCTTGGCCTACGGGGAATCAGGAGAGACCCAGTACTTC
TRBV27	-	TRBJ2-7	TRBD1	CASSFSRDSYEQYF	TGTGCCAGCAGCTTCTCCCGGGACAGCTACGAGCAGTACTTC
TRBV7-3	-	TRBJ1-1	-	CASSLSQGNTEAFF	TGTGCCAGCAGCCTTAGCCAGGGTAACACTGAAGCTTTCTTT
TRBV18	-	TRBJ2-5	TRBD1	CASSSRNQGQDEVETQYF	TGTGCCAGCTCATCAAGGAACCAGGGACAGGATGAGGTGGAGACCCAGTACTTC
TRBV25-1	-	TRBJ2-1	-	CASSDPRRGGYNEQFF	TGTGCCAGCAGTGACCCCAGGCGGGGTGGGTACAATGAGCAGTTCTTC
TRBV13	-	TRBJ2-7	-	CASSLGLVYEQYF	TGTGCCAGCAGCTTAGGACTGGTCTACGAGCAGTACTTC
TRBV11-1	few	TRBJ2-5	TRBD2	CASSLGLAGQETQYF	TGTGCCAGCAGCCTGGGACTAGCGGGACAAGAGACCCAGTACTTC
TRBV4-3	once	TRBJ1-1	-	CASSQAAGILMPNTEAFF	TGCGCCAGCAGCCAAGCGGCGGGGATACTTATGCCGAACACTGAAGCTTTCTTT
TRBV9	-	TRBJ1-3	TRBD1	CASSAGTAGNTIYF	TGTGCCAGCAGCGCCGGGACAGCTGGAAACACCATATATTTT
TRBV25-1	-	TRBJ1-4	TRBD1	CASSELLQGDEKLFF	TGTGCCAGCAGTGAATTACTCCAGGGGGATGAAAAACTGTTTTTT
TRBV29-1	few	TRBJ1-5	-	CSVGGGHNQPQHF	TGCAGCGTTGGTGGAGGGCACAATCAGCCCCAGCATTTT
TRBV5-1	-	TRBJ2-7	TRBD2	CASSQSSRSSGGSYEQYF	TGCGCCAGCAGCCAATCATCACGTTCTAGCGGGGGGTCCTACGAGCAGTACTTC
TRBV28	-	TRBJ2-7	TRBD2	CASSFEGLAEYEQYF	TGTGCCAGCAGTTTCGAGGGACTAGCGGAGTACGAGCAGTACTTC
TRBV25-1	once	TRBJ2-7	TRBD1	CASSDPQGPSYEQYF	TGTGCCAGCAGTGATCCACAGGGGCCGTCCTACGAGCAGTACTTC
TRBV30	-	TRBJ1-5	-	CAWSVRDNQPQHF	TGTGCCTGGAGTGTGAGGGACAATCAGCCCCAGCATTTT
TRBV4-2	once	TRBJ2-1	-	CASSQDFPGSSYNEQFF	TGTGCCAGCAGCCAAGATTTTCCGGGGAGCTCCTACAATGAGCAGTTCTTC
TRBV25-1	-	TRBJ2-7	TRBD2	CASSEYSGRASEQYF	TGTGCCAGCAGTGAATATTCCGGGAGGGCCTCCGAGCAGTACTTC
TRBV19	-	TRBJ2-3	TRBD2	CASSGTSGPQGTQYF	TGTGCCAGTAGCGGGACTAGCGGGCCCCAAGGTACGCAGTATTTT
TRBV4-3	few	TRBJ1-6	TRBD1	CASSQGRDRNSPLHF	TGCGCCAGCAGCCAAGGCCGGGACAGGAATTCACCCCTCCACTTT
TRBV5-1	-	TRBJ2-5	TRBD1	CASSLGVDNRGQETQYF	TGCGCCAGCAGCTTGGGAGTGGACAACAGGGGACAAGAGACCCAGTACTTC
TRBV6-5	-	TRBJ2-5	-	CASSYLAAITKETQYF	TGTGCCAGCAGTTACTTAGCGGCAATCACGAAAGAGACCCAGTACTTC
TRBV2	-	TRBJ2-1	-	CASRYSHNEQFF	TGTGCCAGCAGGTACAGCCACAATGAGCAGTTCTTC
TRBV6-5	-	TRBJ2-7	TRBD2	CASNEAGTRSVEQYF	TGTGCCAGCAATGAGGCCGGGACTAGGAGCGTCGAGCAGTACTTC
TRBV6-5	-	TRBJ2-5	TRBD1	CASTPTGVYQETQYF	TGTGCCAGCACCCCGACAGGGGTATACCAAGAGACCCAGTACTTC
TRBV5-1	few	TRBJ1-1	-	CASSLGEGATGAFF	TGCGCCAGCAGCCTCGGGGAAGGTGCTACCGGAGCTTTCTTT
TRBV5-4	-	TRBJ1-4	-	CASSFLGVEKLFF	TGTGCCAGCAGCTTCTTGGGAGTTGAAAAACTGTTTTTT
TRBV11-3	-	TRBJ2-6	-	CASSTTGSGANVLTF	TGTGCCAGCAGCACCACAGGGTCTGGGGCCAACGTCCTGACTTTC
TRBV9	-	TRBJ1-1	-	CASSVGIRGAMNTEAFF	TGTGCCAGCAGCGTAGGTATCCGGGGGGCCATGAACACTGAAGCTTTCTTT
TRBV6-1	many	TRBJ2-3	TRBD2	CASSIGLAGASQYF	TGTGCCAGCAGCATAGGACTAGCGGGAGCATCGCAGTATTTT
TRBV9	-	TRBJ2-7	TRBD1	CASSVTNVPRGQGSEQYF	TGTGCCAGCAGCGTAACCAATGTCCCCCGGGGACAGGGCTCCGAGCAGTACTTC
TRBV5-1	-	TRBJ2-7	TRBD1	CASSLGRTGGEQYF	TGCGCCAGCAGCTTGGGACGTACAGGGGGCGAGCAGTACTTC